This T cell receptor beta chain was identified during a study of cytomegalovirus exposure and HLA in healthy donors. Produced via immunoSEQ multiplex PCR; TCRdb's table is partial and in-frame only. The sample yields approximately 150,000 clones, over 80% seen once. This clone was observed a handful of times. CDR1 and CDR2 (germline): GTSNPN, SVGIG (reference sequence). With 3 bases clipped from V and 3 bases from J, the junction kept 6 bases outside the gene matches. This CDR3 is 15 amino acids long. The donors were part of the validation cohort of more than 90 subjects. That cohort was separate from the first cohort, which comprised some 670 subjects.

The sequenced sample was PBMCs. This chain uses TRBV30 with TRBJ1-2, with TRBD1 matching over 11 bases. The receptor's source is a man aged 30 to 39 in good health and CMV-seropositive. DNA for the CDR3: TGTGCCTGGAGGACCGGGACAGGGGGATACTATGGCTACACCTTC. Amino acid sequence: CAWRTGTGGYYGYTF. Using reference TRBV30 and TRBJ1-2 for the parts outside the CDR3, the full variable domain is SQTIHQWPATLVQPVGSPLSLECTVEGTSNPNLYWYRQAAGRGLQLLFYSVGIGQISSEVPQNLSASRPQDRQFILSSKKLLLSDSGFYLCAWRTGTGGYYGYTFGSGTRLTVV.